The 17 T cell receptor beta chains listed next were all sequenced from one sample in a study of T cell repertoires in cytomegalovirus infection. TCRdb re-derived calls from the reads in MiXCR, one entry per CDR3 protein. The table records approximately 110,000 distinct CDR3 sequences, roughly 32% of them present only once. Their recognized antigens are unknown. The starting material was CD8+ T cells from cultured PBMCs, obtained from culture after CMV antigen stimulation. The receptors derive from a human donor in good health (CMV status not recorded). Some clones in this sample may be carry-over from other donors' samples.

DNA of the CDR3: TGTGCCAGCAGCCAAGGACTAGCGGGGGGGTATGAGCAGTTCTTC. Its protein is CASSQGLAGGYEQFF. The chain carries TRBV11-1 and TRBJ2-1; the match to TRBD2 covers 15 bases. The junction had 4 bases not matched to a gene; V was cut back by 5 bases and J by 8 bases. CDR1 SGHAT and CDR2 FQDESV come from the germline V gene (reference sequence). The CDR3 sequence is 15 residues long.

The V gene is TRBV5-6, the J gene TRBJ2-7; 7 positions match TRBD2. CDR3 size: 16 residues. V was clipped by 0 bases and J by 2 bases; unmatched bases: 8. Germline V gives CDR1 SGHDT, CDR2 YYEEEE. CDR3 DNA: TGTGCCAGCAGCTTGGGACTAGCTGGTTTCGCCTACGAGCAGTACTTC. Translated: CASSLGLAGFAYEQYF.

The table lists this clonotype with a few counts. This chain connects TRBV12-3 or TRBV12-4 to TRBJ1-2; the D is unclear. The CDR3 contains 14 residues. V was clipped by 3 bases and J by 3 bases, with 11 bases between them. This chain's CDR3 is CASSFLGGYYGYTF. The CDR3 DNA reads TGTGCCAGCAGTTTCCTAGGCGGATACTATGGCTACACCTTC.

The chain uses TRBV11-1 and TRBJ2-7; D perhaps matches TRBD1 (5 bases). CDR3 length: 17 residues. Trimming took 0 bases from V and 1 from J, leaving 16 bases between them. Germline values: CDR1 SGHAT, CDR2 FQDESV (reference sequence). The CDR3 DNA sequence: TGTGCCAGCAGCTTAGCTCCCAGGGCTCCGCCATCCTACGAGCAGTACTTC. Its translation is CASSLAPRAPPSYEQYF.

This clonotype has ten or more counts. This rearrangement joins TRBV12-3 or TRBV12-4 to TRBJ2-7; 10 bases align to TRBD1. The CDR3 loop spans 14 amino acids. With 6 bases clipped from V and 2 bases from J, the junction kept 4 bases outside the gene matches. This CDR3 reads CASSFGTGAYEQYF. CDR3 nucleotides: TGTGCCAGCAGCTTCGGGACAGGGGCCTACGAGCAGTACTTC.

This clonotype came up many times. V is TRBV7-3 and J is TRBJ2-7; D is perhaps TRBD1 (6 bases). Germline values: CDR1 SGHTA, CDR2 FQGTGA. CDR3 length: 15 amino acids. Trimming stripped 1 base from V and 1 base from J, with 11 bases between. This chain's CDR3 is CASSLNPTGSYEQYF. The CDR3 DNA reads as TGTGCCAGCAGCTTAAACCCGACAGGATCCTACGAGCAGTACTTC.

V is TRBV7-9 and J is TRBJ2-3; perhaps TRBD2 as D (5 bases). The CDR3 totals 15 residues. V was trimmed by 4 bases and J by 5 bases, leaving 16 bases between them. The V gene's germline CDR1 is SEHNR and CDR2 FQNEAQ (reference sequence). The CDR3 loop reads CASSSGHSEGDTQYF. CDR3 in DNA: TGTGCCAGCAGCTCGGGCCATTCAGAGGGAGATACGCAGTATTTT.

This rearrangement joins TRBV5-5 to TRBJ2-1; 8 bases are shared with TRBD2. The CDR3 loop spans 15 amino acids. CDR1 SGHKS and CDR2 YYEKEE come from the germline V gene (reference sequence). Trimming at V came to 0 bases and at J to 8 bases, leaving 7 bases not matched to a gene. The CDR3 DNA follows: TGTGCCAGCAGCTTGGTATTAGCGGGGTCGTATGAGCAGTTCTTC. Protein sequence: CASSLVLAGSYEQFF. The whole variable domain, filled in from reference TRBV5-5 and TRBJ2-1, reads DAGVTQSPTHLIKTRGQQVTLRCSPISGHKSVSWYQQVLGQGPQFIFQYYEKEERGRGNFPDRFSARQFPNYSSELNVNALLLGDSALYLCASSLVLAGSYEQFFGPGTRLTVL.

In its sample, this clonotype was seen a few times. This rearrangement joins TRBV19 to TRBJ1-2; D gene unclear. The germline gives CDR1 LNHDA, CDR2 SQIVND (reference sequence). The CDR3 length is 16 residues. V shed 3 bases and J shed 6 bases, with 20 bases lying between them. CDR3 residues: CASSIGVRRMADGYTF. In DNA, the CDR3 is TGTGCCAGTAGTATTGGGGTGCGGCGCATGGCTGATGGCTACACCTTC.

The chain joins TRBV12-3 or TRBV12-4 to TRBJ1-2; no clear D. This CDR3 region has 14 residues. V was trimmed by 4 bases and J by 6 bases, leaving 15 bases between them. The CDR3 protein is CASSYVNRVDGYTF. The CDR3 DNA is TGTGCCAGCAGTTATGTAAATAGGGTGGATGGCTACACCTTC.

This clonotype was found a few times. CDR3 in DNA: TGTGCCAGCAGCTTGGGGACAGGGTACTCCTACGAGCAGTACTTC. Protein: CASSLGTGYSYEQYF. J is TRBJ2-7 and V is TRBV7-6; 9 positions match TRBD1. J gave up 0 bases and V 3 bases, and 3 bases lay outside the gene matches. In germline, CDR1 is SGHVS, CDR2 FNYEAQ. The CDR3 is 15 amino acids.

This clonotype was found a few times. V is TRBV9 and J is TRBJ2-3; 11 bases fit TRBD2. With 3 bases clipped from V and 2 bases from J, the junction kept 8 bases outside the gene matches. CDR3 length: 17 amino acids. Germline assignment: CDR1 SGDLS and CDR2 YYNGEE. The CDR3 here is CASSATGTSGFTDTQYF. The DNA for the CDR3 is TGTGCCAGCAGCGCGACCGGGACTAGCGGATTCACAGATACGCAGTATTTT.

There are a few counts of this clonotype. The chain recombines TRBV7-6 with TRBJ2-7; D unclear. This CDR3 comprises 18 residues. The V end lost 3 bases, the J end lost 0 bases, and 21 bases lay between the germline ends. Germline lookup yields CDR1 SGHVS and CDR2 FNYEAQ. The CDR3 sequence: CASSFSPLPNRASYEQYF. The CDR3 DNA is TGTGCCAGCAGCTTTTCCCCCCTCCCGAACCGAGCCTCCTACGAGCAGTACTTC.

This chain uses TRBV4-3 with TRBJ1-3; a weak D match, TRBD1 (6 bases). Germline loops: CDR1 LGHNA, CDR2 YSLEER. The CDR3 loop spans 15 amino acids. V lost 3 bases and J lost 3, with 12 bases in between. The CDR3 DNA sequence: TGCGCCAGCAGCCAGGCTAGGACAGTTGGAAACACCATATATTTT. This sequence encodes CASSQARTVGNTIYF.

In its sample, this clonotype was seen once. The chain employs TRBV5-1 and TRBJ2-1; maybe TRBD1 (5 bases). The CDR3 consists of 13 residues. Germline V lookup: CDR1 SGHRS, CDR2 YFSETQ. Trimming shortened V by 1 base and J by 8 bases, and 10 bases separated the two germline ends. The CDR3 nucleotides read TGCGCCAGCAGCTTGCCAAGGGGCGATGAGCAGTTCTTC. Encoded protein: CASSLPRGDEQFF.

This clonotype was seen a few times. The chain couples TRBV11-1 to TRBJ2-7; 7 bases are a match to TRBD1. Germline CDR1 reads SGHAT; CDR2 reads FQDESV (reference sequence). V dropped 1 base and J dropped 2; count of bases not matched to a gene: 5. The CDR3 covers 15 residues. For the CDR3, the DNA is TGTGCCAGCAGCTTAGAACAGGGGACAACCTACGAGCAGTACTTC. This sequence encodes CASSLEQGTTYEQYF.

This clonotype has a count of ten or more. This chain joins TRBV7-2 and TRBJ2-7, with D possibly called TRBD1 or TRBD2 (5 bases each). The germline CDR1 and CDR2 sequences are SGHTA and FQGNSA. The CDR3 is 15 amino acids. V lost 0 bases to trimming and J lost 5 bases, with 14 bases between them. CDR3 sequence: CASSLAEGRFHEQYF. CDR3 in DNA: TGTGCCAGCAGCTTAGCTGAGGGGCGGTTCCACGAGCAGTACTTC.